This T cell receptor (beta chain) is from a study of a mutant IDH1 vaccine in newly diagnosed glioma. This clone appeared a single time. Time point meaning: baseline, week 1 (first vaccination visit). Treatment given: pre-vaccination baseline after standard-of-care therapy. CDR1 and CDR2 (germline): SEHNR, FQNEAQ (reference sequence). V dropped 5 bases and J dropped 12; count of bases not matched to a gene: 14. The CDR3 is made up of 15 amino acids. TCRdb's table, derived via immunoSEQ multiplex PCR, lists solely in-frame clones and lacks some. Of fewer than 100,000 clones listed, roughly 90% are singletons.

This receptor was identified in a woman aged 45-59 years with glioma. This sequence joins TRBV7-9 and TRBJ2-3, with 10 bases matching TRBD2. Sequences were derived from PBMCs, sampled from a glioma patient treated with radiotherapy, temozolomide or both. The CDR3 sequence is CASSLLAGITSSQYF. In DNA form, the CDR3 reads TGTGCCAGCAGCCTACTAGCGGGAATCACATCATCACAGTATTTT.